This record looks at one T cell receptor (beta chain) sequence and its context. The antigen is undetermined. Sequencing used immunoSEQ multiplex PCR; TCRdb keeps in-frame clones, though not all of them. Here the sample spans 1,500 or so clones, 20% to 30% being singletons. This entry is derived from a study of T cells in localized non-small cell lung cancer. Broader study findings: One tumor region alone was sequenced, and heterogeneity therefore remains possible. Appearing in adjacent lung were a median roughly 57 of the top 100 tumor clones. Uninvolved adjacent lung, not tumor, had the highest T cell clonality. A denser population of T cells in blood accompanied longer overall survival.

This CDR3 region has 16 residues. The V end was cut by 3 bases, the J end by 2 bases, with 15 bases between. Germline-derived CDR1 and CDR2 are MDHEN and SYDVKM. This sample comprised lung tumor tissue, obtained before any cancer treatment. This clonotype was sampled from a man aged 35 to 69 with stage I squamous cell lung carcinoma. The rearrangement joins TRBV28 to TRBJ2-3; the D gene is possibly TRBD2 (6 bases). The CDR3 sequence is CASSFLGIADTDTQYF. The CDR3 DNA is TGTGCCAGCAGTTTTTTGGGAATAGCGGACACAGATACGCAGTATTTT.